Listed here are 29 T cell receptor beta chains from one sample, sequenced in a study of cytomegalovirus exposure and HLA in healthy donors. The PCR had 60 Vbeta and 13 Jbeta primers. Repertoires were generated with immunoSEQ multiplex PCR, while TCRdb's copy carries only in-frame clones and drops some. This repertoire shows around 150,000 clones, about two thirds found once; its top ten account for around 9.3%. The source material was PBMCs. The receptors shown here come from a man between 25 and 39 years old in good health and CMV-seropositive.

J is TRBJ2-7 and V is TRBV14; D perhaps matches TRBD1 (6 bases). V was pared by 0 bases and J by 1 base, with 10 bases between. The CDR3 is 15 amino acids. Per the germline V gene, CDR1 is SGHDN and CDR2 is FVKESK. CDR3 loop: CASSQDPGDSYEQYF. The CDR3 nucleotides read TGTGCCAGCAGCCAAGATCCAGGGGATTCCTACGAGCAGTACTTC.

Worth noting for this clone: At one end, the junction sequence differs from germline, possibly due to a read error. V usage is TRBV2 and J usage is TRBJ2-5; 10 nucleotides line up with TRBD2. The CDR3 extends over 17 amino acids. From germline, CDR1 is SNHLY and CDR2 FYNNEI. The DNA for the CDR3 is TGTGCCAGCAGCGAAGGAGCGGGAGGGCCGAACCAAGAGACCCAGTACTTC. It yields the protein CASSEGAGGPNQETQYF.

V and J are TRBV5-6 and TRBJ2-1; D possibly corresponds to TRBD1 (5 bases). The CDR3 runs 13 residues. Trimming shortened V by 5 bases and J by 8 bases, and 14 bases separated the two germline ends. CDR1 is SGHDT and CDR2 is YYEEEE in the germline V gene. In DNA form, the CDR3 reads TGTGCCAGCAGTTTAAAAGCCAGGGATGAGCAGTTCTTC. As protein: CASSLKARDEQFF. The full variable domain, completed using reference TRBV5-6 and TRBJ2-1, is DAGVTQSPTHLIKTRGQQVTLRCSPKSGHDTVSWYQQALGQGPQFIFQYYEEEERQRGNFPDRFSGHQFPNYSSELNVNALLLGDSALYLCASSLKARDEQFFGPGTRLTVL.

The chain employs TRBV7-3 and TRBJ2-1, with 8 bases fitting TRBD1. J was trimmed by 8 bases and V by 1 base; bases with no gene match: 4. The length of the CDR3 is 14 residues. CDR1 and CDR2 from the germline V gene are SGHTA and FQGTGA. The DNA for the CDR3 is TGTGCCAGCAGCTTAAGTCAGGGGGCCTATGAGCAGTTCTTC. This encodes CASSLSQGAYEQFF.

DNA of the CDR3: TGTGCCAGCAGCCCGCGGGACCGGAGTAGGGATACGCAGTATTTT. It translates to CASSPRDRSRDTQYF. The V and J genes are TRBV7-9 and TRBJ2-3, with D possibly TRBD2 on 6 matching bases. The CDR3 length is 15 residues. V lost 5 bases to trimming and J lost 6 bases, with 18 bases between them. The V gene's germline CDR1 is SEHNR and CDR2 FQNEAQ (reference sequence).

This clone showed up just a few times. The chain is built from TRBV2 and TRBJ1-1; D might be TRBD1 (5 bases). The CDR3 sequence is 13 residues long. The germline CDR1 and CDR2 sequences are SNHLY and FYNNEI. Deletions cut 3 bases from V and 2 bases from J, with 7 bases between. CDR3 bases: TGTGCCAGCAGTGACAGGGTTAACACTGAAGCTTTCTTT. As protein: CASSDRVNTEAFF.

This chain links TRBV19 with TRBJ1-5, with D maybe TRBD1 (5 bases). Trimming stripped 7 bases from V and 2 bases from J, with 15 bases between. The CDR3 has 15 residues. CDR1 is LNHDA and CDR2 is SQIVND in the germline V gene (reference sequence). This chain's CDR3 is CASNIGQGGNQPQHF. CDR3 sequence (DNA): TGTGCCAGTAACATAGGCCAGGGTGGCAATCAGCCCCAGCATTTT.

J is TRBJ2-1 and V is TRBV5-1, with TRBD2 matching over 8 bases. V gave up 3 bases and J gave up 2 bases; unmatched junction bases: 1. This CDR3 spans 14 amino acids. Germline V CDR1 and CDR2: SGHRS, YFSETQ. CDR3 bases: TGCGCCAGCAGCTCGGGACTAGCCTACAATGAGCAGTTCTTC. It yields the protein CASSSGLAYNEQFF.

This clone was seen more than once but under ten times. The chain is built from TRBV10-3 and TRBJ2-5; 8 bases are shared with TRBD2. The ends lost 3 bases at V and 4 bases at J; junction bases unmatched: 7. The CDR3 covers 15 residues. Germline-derived CDR1 and CDR2 are ENHRY and SYGVKD. The CDR3 DNA follows: TGTGCCATCAGTGATTTTGGCGGGAGGAGAGAGACCCAGTACTTC. Its translation: CAISDFGGRRETQYF.

Only a few counts were recorded for this clone. Sequence at one end of the junction differs from germline and may be a read error. This sequence joins TRBV10-1 and TRBJ1-2; D remains unclear. Germline V gene sequence: CDR1 WNHNN, CDR2 SYGVQD (reference sequence). The CDR3 is 13 residues long. Here the CDR3 reads CASSEGVNYGHTF. Written as DNA, the CDR3 is TGCGCCAGCAGTGAGGGAGTTAACTATGGCCACACCTTC.

This clone was counted a single time. This chain links TRBV14 with TRBJ2-4, with 7 bases fitting TRBD2. This CDR3 has 17 residues. Germline-derived CDR1 and CDR2 are SGHDN and FVKESK. Trimming at V came to 0 bases and at J to 2 bases, leaving 7 bases not matched to a gene. In DNA form, the CDR3 reads TGTGCCAGCAGCCAAGATAGGTGGGAGGGGACCAAAAACATTCAGTACTTC. This encodes CASSQDRWEGTKNIQYF.

In this sample, this clone turned up once. This chain links TRBV18 with TRBJ2-3, with 8 bases aligning to TRBD2. Trimming took 3 bases from V and 6 from J; bases not matched to a gene: 5. The CDR3 is 14 residues long. Per the germline V gene, CDR1 is KGHSH and CDR2 is LQKENI. In DNA form, the CDR3 reads TGTGCCAGCTCACCCAGCGGGAGCCAGGATACGCAGTATTTT. Its protein is CASSPSGSQDTQYF. The complete variable domain, with remaining parts taken from reference TRBV18 and TRBJ2-3, reads NAGVMQNPRHLVRRRGQEARLRCSPMKGHSHVYWYRQLPEEGLKFMVYLQKENIIDESGMPKERFSAEFPKEGPSILRIQQVVRGDSAAYFCASSPSGSQDTQYFGPGTRLTVL.

The rearrangement uses TRBV30 and TRBJ1-6, with 9 bases aligning to TRBD1. The CDR3 runs to 16 residues. The ends lost 2 bases at V and 10 bases at J; junction bases unmatched: 12. Per germline, CDR1 GTSNPN and CDR2 SVGIG (reference sequence). CDR3 sequence reads: CAWSSVTGGAGSPLHF. For the CDR3, the DNA is TGTGCCTGGAGTTCAGTTACAGGGGGCGCGGGCTCACCCCTCCACTTT.

This sequence joins TRBV7-2 and TRBJ2-7; 8 positions match TRBD2. Germline-derived CDR1 and CDR2 are SGHTA and FQGNSA. V was pared by 2 bases and J by 5 bases, with 8 bases of the junction left unmatched. CDR3 length equals 15 residues. CDR3 bases: TGTGCCAGCAGCTTATTTTTAGCGGGAATAAACGAGCAGTACTTC. Translation gives CASSLFLAGINEQYF.

V is TRBV5-1 and J is TRBJ1-1; no definite D call. Germline V gene sequence: CDR1 SGHRS, CDR2 YFSETQ. This CDR3 has 14 residues. V lost 3 bases and J lost 2, with 11 bases in between. The CDR3 region has the DNA TGCGCCAGCAGCTCGGGGTTAGGAAACACTGAAGCTTTCTTT. As protein: CASSSGLGNTEAFF.

This clone was counted a few times. The J gene is TRBJ2-1, the V gene TRBV28; 7 bases align to TRBD1. Germline trimming cut 9 bases from V and 7 bases from J; bases unmatched to any gene: 15. The length of the CDR3 is 15 residues. Germline V gene sequence: CDR1 MDHEN, CDR2 SYDVKM. The CDR3 DNA follows: TGTGCCAGTACCCGGTCGGACAGGCCAAGGAATGAGCAGTTCTTC. Translated: CASTRSDRPRNEQFF.

This clone has just one count. The rearrangement links TRBV30 to TRBJ1-2; D uncertain. Germline values: CDR1 GTSNPN, CDR2 SVGIG (reference sequence). V was pared by 3 bases and J by 1 base, with 9 bases between. The CDR3 sequence is 13 residues long. CDR3 DNA: TGTGCCTGGAGAGCTGAGGGTAACTATGGCTACACCTTC. It is translated as CAWRAEGNYGYTF. Using reference TRBV30 and TRBJ1-2 for the parts outside the CDR3, the full variable domain is SQTIHQWPATLVQPVGSPLSLECTVEGTSNPNLYWYRQAAGRGLQLLFYSVGIGQISSEVPQNLSASRPQDRQFILSSKKLLLSDSGFYLCAWRAEGNYGYTFGSGTRLTVV.

This sequence joins TRBV5-1 and TRBJ2-1, with 10 bases that match TRBD1. Losses at the gene ends were 4 bases for V and 8 bases for J; bases not matched to a gene: 6. Germline CDR1 and CDR2: SGHRS and YFSETQ. The CDR3 contains 14 residues. The CDR3 DNA reads as TGCGCCAGCAGCCCGGGACAGGGGATCTATGAGCAGTTCTTC. This sequence encodes CASSPGQGIYEQFF. The whole variable domain, remainder taken from reference TRBV5-1 and TRBJ2-1, is KAGVTQTPRYLIKTRGQQVTLSCSPISGHRSVSWYQQTPGQGLQFLFEYFSETQRNKGNFPGRFSGRQFSNSRSEMNVSTLELGDSALYLCASSPGQGIYEQFFGPGTRLTVL.

This chain joins TRBV5-4 and TRBJ1-5; possible D gene TRBD1, 6 bases. This CDR3 comprises 14 residues. From germline, CDR1 is SGHNT and CDR2 YYREEE (reference sequence). V lost 2 bases and J 1 base, leaving 7 bases between the germline ends. The CDR3 DNA reads TGTGCCAGCAGCTTAACAGGGAGCAATCAGCCCCAGCATTTT. Translated, it gives CASSLTGSNQPQHF.

Comment on this clone: The junction does not match germline at one end; this may be a read error. The chain is built from TRBV4-1 and TRBJ2-5, with 7 bases lining up with TRBD1. The CDR3 has 17 amino acids. Germline V gene data show CDR1 as MGHRA and CDR2 as YSYEKL. The DNA of the CDR3 is TGCGCCGGCAGCCAAGCAACCGGGACAGCCAACCAAGAGACCCAGTACTTC. This codes for CAGSQATGTANQETQYF.

The V gene is TRBV28, the J gene TRBJ2-3; D is possibly TRBD2 (8 bases). The CDR3 has 12 residues. In germline, CDR1 is MDHEN, CDR2 SYDVKM. V lost 8 bases and J 8 bases, leaving 14 bases between the germline ends. CDR3 nucleotides: TGTGCCAGCCGGGAGGGGGCAAGTACGCAGTATTTT. Protein: CASREGASTQYF.

This rearrangement joins TRBV5-4 to TRBJ2-3; 10 positions agree with TRBD2. CDR3 length: 14 residues. Per the germline V gene, CDR1 is SGHNT and CDR2 is YYREEE (reference sequence). The V segment lost 5 bases and the J segment 4 bases; nucleotides outside the gene matches: 4. CDR3 region: CASRPSGSADTQYF. In DNA, the CDR3 is TGTGCCAGCAGACCTAGCGGGAGCGCAGATACGCAGTATTTT.

The sample holds one count of this clone. The chain links TRBV7-2 to TRBJ2-3; 7 bases are shared with TRBD2. Germline loops: CDR1 SGHTA, CDR2 FQGNSA. The CDR3 is 13 amino acids. The V gene end was trimmed by 6 bases and the J gene end by 5 bases; junction bases not matched to a gene: 5. The chain's CDR3 is CASRREQVDTQYF. As DNA, the CDR3 is TGTGCCAGCAGGCGGGAGCAGGTAGATACGCAGTATTTT.

This clone was counted a few times. V is TRBV27 and J is TRBJ2-3; 9 bases match TRBD1. This CDR3 contains 16 residues. Unmatched junction bases numbered 11, after V lost 6 bases and J lost 4 bases. CDR1 is MNHEY, CDR2 SMNVEV, per germline (reference sequence). The CDR3 sequence: CASRPIGQGRADTQYF. DNA of the CDR3: TGTGCCAGCAGGCCAATCGGACAGGGGAGGGCAGATACGCAGTATTTT.

This chain uses TRBV6-1 with TRBJ2-1, with D possibly matching TRBD1 (5 bases). Trimming pared 4 bases from V and 7 bases from J, leaving 14 bases between. Per germline, CDR1 MNHNS and CDR2 SASEGT. This CDR3 comprises 14 residues. This CDR3 reads CASSGQKEFNEQFF. The CDR3 DNA reads as TGTGCCAGCAGTGGACAGAAAGAATTTAATGAGCAGTTCTTC.

This clone showed up just a few times. The gene calls are TRBV30 and TRBJ1-6, with 7 nucleotides matching TRBD1. In germline, CDR1 is GTSNPN, CDR2 SVGIG (reference sequence). The CDR3 length is 17 residues. After removal of 2 bases from V and 0 bases from J, the junction contained 7 bases not matched to a gene. The CDR3 sequence: CAWSRDRMSSYNSPLHF. The CDR3, as DNA: TGTGCCTGGAGTCGGGACAGAATGAGCTCCTATAATTCACCCCTCCACTTT.

This clone came up once. The rearrangement uses TRBV5-6 and TRBJ2-3; 8 bases fit TRBD1. V lost 0 bases to trimming and J lost 5 bases; unmatched junction nucleotides: 5. The CDR3 length is 15 residues. Germline V CDR1 and CDR2: SGHDT, YYEEEE. The CDR3 here is CASSLVSGGRDTQYF. The CDR3 region has the DNA TGTGCCAGCAGCTTGGTGTCAGGGGGCAGAGATACGCAGTATTTT.

The gene calls are TRBV7-9 and TRBJ1-5; the D gene is possibly TRBD1 (6 bases). CDR1 is SEHNR and CDR2 is FQNEAQ in the germline V gene (reference sequence). CDR3 length: 14 residues. Deletions cut 1 base from V and 6 bases from J, with 10 bases between. The CDR3 nucleotides are TGTGCCAGCAGCTTAGACAGGGAGCCTCAGCCCCAGCATTTT. The encoded protein is CASSLDREPQPQHF.

The chain has TRBV19 and TRBJ2-2; D is perhaps TRBD1 (6 bases). This CDR3 comprises 17 residues. Trimming shortened V by 3 bases and J by 4 bases, and 18 bases separated the two germline ends. The germline gives CDR1 LNHDA, CDR2 SQIVND (reference sequence). Written as DNA, the CDR3 is TGTGCCAGTAGTATCCATAACAGGGTAAAGTTCACCGGGGAGCTGTTTTTT. This codes for CASSIHNRVKFTGELFF.